This T cell receptor (beta chain) was captured by sequencing in a study of post-analysis software for immune sequencing data. Findings of the study overall: TRBV5-6, TRBV5-1 and TRBV20-1 belonged to a set of roughly 5 TRBV segments that were more frequent in patients than controls.

Carried by the TCR beta cDNA libraries were unique molecular identifiers. In TCRdb, the PCR reads were re-called with MiXCR into one record per CDR3 protein. The data hold about 770,000 distinct CDR3 sequences, with 46% observed a single time. Germline CDR1 SEHNR, CDR2 FQNEAQ (reference sequence). Trimming left V 6 bases short and J 7 bases short, with 12 bases between. CDR3 size: 12 residues. As regards this clonotype: Its antigen is still unknown.

The sequence was collected from a girl aged 10-17 years with multiple sclerosis. The V gene is TRBV7-9, the J gene TRBJ1-1, with a weak D call TRBD1 (6 bases). What was sequenced was blood. The CDR3 protein is CASSYLQGEAFF. CDR3 sequence (DNA): TGTGCCAGCAGTTACTTACAGGGTGAAGCTTTCTTT.